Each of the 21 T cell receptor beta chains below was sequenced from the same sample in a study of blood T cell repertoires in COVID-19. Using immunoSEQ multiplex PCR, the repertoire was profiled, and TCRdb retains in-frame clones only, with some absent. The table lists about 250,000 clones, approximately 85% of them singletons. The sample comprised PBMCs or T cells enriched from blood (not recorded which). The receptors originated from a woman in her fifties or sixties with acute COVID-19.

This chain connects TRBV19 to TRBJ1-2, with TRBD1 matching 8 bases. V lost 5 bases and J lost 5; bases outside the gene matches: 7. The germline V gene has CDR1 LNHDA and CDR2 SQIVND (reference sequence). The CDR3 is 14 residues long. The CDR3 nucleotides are TGTGCCAGTAGTCCACCGACAGGGGAATATGGCTACACCTTC. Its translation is CASSPPTGEYGYTF.

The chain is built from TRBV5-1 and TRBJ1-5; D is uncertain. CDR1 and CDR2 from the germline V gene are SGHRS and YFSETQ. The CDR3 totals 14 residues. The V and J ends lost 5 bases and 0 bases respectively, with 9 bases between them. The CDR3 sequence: CASSEGYSNQPQHF. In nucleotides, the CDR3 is TGCGCCAGCAGTGAGGGCTATAGCAATCAGCCCCAGCATTTT.

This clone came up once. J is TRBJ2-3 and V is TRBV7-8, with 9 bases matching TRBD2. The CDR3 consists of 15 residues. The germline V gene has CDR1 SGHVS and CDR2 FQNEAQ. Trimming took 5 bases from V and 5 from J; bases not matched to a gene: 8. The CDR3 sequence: CASSPLAGKGDTQYF. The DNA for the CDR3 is TGTGCCAGCAGCCCTCTAGCGGGGAAAGGAGATACGCAGTATTTT.

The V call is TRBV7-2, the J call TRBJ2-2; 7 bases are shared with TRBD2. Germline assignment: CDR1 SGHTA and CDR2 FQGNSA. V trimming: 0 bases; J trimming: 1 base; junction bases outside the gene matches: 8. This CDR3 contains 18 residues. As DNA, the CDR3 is TGTGCCAGCAGCTTAGCGGCTTCGGCTAGCGGGAACACCGGGGAGCTGTTTTTT. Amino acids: CASSLAASASGNTGELFF.

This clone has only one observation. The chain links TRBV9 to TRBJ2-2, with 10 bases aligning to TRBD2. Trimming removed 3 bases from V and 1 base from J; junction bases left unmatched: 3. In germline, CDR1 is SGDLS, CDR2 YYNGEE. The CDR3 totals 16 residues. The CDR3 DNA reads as TGTGCCAGCAGCGCCCAGCGGGGGGGGAACACCGGGGAGCTGTTTTTT. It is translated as CASSAQRGGNTGELFF.

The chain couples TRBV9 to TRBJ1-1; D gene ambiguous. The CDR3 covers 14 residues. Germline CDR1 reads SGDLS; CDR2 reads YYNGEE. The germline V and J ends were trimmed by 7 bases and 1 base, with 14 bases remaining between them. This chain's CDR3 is CASAHGRQNTEAFF. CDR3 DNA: TGTGCCAGCGCCCACGGCAGACAGAACACTGAAGCTTTCTTT.

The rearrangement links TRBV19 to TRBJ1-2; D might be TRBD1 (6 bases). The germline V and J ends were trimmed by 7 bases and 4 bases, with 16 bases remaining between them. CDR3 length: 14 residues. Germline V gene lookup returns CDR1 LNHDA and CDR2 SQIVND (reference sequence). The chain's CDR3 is CASKVIRGAYGYTF. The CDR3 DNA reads TGTGCCAGTAAAGTCATCAGGGGCGCCTATGGCTACACCTTC.

In nucleotides, the CDR3 is TGTGCCAGCAGCTCCCTGGACCGGCTAGGGGCACCCCTCCACTTT. This translates into CASSSLDRLGAPLHF. The V gene is TRBV7-2, the J gene TRBJ1-6, with D tentatively TRBD1 (5 bases). Germline CDR1 SGHTA, CDR2 FQGNSA. CDR3 length: 15 residues. V lost 4 bases, J lost 11 bases, and 18 bases lay in between.

The CDR3 region is CAWSRLGSNSPLHF. The CDR3 bases are TGTGCCTGGAGTCGGTTAGGGAGCAATTCACCCCTCCACTTT. This chain uses TRBV30 with TRBJ1-6; D is ambiguous. The CDR3 is made up of 14 amino acids. CDR1 and CDR2 from the germline V gene are GTSNPN and SVGIG (reference sequence). V was trimmed by 2 bases and J by 7 bases, leaving 12 bases between them.

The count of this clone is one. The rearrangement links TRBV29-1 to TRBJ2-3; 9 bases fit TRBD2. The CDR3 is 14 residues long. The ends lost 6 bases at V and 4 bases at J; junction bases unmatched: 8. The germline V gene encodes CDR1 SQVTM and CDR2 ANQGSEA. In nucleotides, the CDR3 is TGCAGCGTCGCAGCGGGGGGTCGCGCAGATACGCAGTATTTT. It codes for CSVAAGGRADTQYF.

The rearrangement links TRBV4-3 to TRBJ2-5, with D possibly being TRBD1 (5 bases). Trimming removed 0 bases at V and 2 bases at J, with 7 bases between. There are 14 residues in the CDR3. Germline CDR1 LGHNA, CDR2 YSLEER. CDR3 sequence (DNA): TGCGCCAGCAGCCAAGATCCAGGGCAAGAGACCCAGTACTTC. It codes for CASSQDPGQETQYF.

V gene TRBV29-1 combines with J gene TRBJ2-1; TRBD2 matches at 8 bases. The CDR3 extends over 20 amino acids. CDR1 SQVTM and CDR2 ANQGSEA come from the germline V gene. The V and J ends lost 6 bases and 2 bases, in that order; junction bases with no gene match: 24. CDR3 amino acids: CSVDFPPRARGASPYNEQFF. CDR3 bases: TGCAGCGTCGATTTCCCTCCTCGGGCGCGGGGGGCCTCACCCTACAATGAGCAGTTCTTC.

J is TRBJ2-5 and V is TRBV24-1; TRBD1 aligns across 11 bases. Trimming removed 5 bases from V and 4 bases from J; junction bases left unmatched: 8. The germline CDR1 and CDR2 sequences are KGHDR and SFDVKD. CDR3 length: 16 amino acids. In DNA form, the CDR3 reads TGTGCCACCAGTGGGGGACAGGGGGACTATGGAGAGACCCAGTACTTC. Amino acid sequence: CATSGGQGDYGETQYF.

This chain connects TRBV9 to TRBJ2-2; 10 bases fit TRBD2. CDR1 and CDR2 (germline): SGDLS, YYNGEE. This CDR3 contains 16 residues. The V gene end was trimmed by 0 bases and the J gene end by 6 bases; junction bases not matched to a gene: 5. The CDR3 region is CASSVGSGGASGELFF. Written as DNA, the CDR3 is TGTGCCAGCAGCGTAGGAAGCGGGGGGGCTTCCGGGGAGCTGTTTTTT.

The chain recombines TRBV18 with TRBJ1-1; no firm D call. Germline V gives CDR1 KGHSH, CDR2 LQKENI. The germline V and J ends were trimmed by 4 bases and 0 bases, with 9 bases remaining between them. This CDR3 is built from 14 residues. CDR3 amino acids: CASSLDMMNTEAFF. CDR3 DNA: TGTGCCAGCTCACTTGACATGATGAACACTGAAGCTTTCTTT.

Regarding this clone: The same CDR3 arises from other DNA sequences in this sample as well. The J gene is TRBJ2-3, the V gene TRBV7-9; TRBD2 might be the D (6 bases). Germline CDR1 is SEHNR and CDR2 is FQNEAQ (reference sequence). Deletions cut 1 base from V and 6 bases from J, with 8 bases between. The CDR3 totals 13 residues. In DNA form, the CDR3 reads TGTGCCAGCAGCTTAGACCGGGGGGATACGCAGTATTTT. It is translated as CASSLDRGDTQYF.

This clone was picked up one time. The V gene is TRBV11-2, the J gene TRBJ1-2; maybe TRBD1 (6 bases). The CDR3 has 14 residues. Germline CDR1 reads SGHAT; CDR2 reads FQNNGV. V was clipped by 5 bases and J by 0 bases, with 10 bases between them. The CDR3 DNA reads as TGTGCCAGCAGCCCGGACAGAGCTAACTATGGCTACACCTTC. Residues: CASSPDRANYGYTF.

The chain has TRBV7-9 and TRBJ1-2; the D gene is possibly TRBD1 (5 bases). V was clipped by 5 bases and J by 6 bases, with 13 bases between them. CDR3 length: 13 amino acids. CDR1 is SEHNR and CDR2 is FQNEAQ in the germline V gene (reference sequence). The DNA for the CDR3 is TGTGCCAGCAGCCCAACGGGACTTGATGGCTACACCTTC. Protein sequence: CASSPTGLDGYTF.

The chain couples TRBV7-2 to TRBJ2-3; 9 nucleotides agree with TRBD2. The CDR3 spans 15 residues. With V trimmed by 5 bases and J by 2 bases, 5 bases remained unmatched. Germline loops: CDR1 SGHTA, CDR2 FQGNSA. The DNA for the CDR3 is TGTGCCAGCAGCGAAAGCGGGGGGTCCACAGATACGCAGTATTTT. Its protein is CASSESGGSTDTQYF.

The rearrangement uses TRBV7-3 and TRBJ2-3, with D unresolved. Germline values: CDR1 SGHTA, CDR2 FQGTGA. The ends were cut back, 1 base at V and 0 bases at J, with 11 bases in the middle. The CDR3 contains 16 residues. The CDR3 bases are TGTGCCAGCAGCTTAATCCCGGTGAAGAGCACAGATACGCAGTATTTT. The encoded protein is CASSLIPVKSTDTQYF. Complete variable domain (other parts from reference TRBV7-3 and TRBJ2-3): GAGVSQTPSNKVTEKGKYVELRCDPISGHTALYWYRQSLGQGPEFLIYFQGTGAADDSGLPNDRFFAVRPEGSVSTLKIQRTERGDSAVYLCASSLIPVKSTDTQYFGPGTRLTVL.

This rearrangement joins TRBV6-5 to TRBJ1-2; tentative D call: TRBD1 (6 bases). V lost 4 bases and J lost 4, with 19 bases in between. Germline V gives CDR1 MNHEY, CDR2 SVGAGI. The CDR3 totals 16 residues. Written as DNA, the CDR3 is TGTGCCAGCAGTTTCCGGGGGGCAGGGTCGTCCTATGGCTACACCTTC. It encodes CASSFRGAGSSYGYTF.